This is a list of T cell receptor beta chains from one sample in a study of CXCR3-negative and CXCR3-positive naive CD8 T cells. TCRdb re-called the 5' RACE reads; one entry per CDR3 protein, DNA not given. The sample yields about 98,000 distinct CDR3 sequences, of which the top ten take up about 1.1%. The sample was naive CXCR3+ CD8+ T cells from blood. The receptor set was obtained from a human donor in good health. Some clones in this sample may be carry-over from other donors' samples. The CDR3 runs from the conserved cysteine through the conserved F or W. Each record gives: V gene, J gene, CDR3 protein.

TRBV25-1	TRBJ2-2	CASSESEIGELFF
TRBV7-9	TRBJ2-1	CASSPPPGQDDNEQFF
TRBV14	TRBJ2-1	CASSPREGTLNEQFF
TRBV4-3	TRBJ2-7	CASSQGGQQSYEQYF
TRBV12-3/TRBV12-4	TRBJ2-5	CASSFPGQGETQYF
TRBV5-5	TRBJ2-1	CASTFQGISSYNEQFF
TRBV7-8	TRBJ2-5	CASSFLTGVETQYF
TRBV28	TRBJ2-1	CASTQTDSSYNEQFF
TRBV4-1	TRBJ2-7	CASSRAPGGADEQYF
TRBV6-2/TRBV6-3	TRBJ2-7	CASSSGTGTNEQYF
TRBV7-3	TRBJ2-1	CASSLNFNNEQFF
TRBV24-1	TRBJ2-2	CATSDLLGDSTGELFF
TRBV29-1	TRBJ1-2	CSVGPGPDQPPSYGYTF
TRBV7-9	TRBJ2-7	CASNLPRGEGFSDEQYF
TRBV5-4	TRBJ2-4	CASSFRAGGLDIQYF
TRBV28	TRBJ1-1	CASTETGGNTEAFF
TRBV5-1	TRBJ2-1	CASSSDREIGGGYYNEQFF
TRBV6-2/TRBV6-3	TRBJ2-7	CVSSKGVRGALYEQYF
TRBV27	TRBJ2-7	CASSMGLAYEQYF
TRBV7-9	TRBJ2-4	CASSFQGAPPKNIQYF
TRBV28	TRBJ1-4	CASSWGSREKLFF
TRBV7-9	TRBJ2-2	CASSSSPTGELFF
TRBV19	TRBJ1-2	CASSISHSPAGGYTF
TRBV7-8	TRBJ2-1	CASSLIVDASYNEQFF
TRBV12-3/TRBV12-4	TRBJ1-4	CASRRDLGEKLFF
TRBV25-1	TRBJ2-7	CASSSGQGSHEQYF
TRBV11-2	TRBJ2-7	CASSLALSYEQYF
TRBV6-5	TRBJ2-1	CASSYRMSSYNEQFF
TRBV20-1	TRBJ2-1	CSARELAGKVDEQFF
TRBV6-6	TRBJ2-3	CASSRTGDYTDTQYF
TRBV29-1	TRBJ2-1	CSAYPQNNEQFF
TRBV28	TRBJ1-1	CASSSGYEAFF
TRBV4-3	TRBJ2-7	CASSQTRAGPAYEQYF
TRBV7-3	TRBJ1-1	CASSPHGPGTEAFF
TRBV14	TRBJ2-3	CASSRTRTDTQYF
TRBV28	TRBJ2-5	CASSLLRYGIPGETQYF
TRBV19	TRBJ2-1	CASSIGGGSSYNEQFF
TRBV29-1	TRBJ2-5	CSVEDSPGQGARETQYF
TRBV5-1	TRBJ1-5	CASSWGASGQPQHF
TRBV29-1	TRBJ2-7	CSVSGGRGSYEQYF
TRBV9	TRBJ2-7	CASSVEGQPYEQYF
TRBV6-5	TRBJ2-5	CASIETGTSGENTGETQYF
TRBV7-2	TRBJ2-7	CASSLELAGGTYEQYF
TRBV19	TRBJ2-1	CASSIGGGEEFF
TRBV7-3	TRBJ2-1	CASSPGTRVHNEQFF
TRBV7-6	TRBJ1-2	CACSLYVEDAGGYGYTF
TRBV20-1	TRBJ1-2	CSATPGFSYGYTF
TRBV29-1	TRBJ2-2	CSVVGLIKSGELFF